Here is one TCR beta chain with its context. The source of the sample is a study of blood T cell repertoires in COVID-19. Overall study context: Collection of acute and convalescent COVID-19 samples took place in the United States, Italy and Spain. Sources were T cells, B-cell-depleted T cells, or PBMCs; the material itself was cDNA or gDNA.

Authors' data handling: Quantification of nucleated cells was approximated via reference gene primer amplification. Clones were sequenced by immunoSEQ multiplex PCR, and TCRdb holds only the in-frame ones, with some missing. D and trimming were read from the DNA, whereas the V and J calls and clone size are those reported in that table. The sample has more than 200,000 clones; 88% are singletons. The CDR3 is made up of 18 amino acids. Germline CDR1 SGHDN, CDR2 FVKESK. V lost 1 base and J lost 0, with 16 bases in between. The J gene is TRBJ1-3, the V gene TRBV14, with D unresolved. The receptor comes from a man in his 70s with acute or convalescent COVID-19. The sequenced material came from peripheral blood. The CDR3 coding sequence is TGTGCCAGCAGCCAAGGAATTGGGTCCGGGAGCTCTGGAAACACCATATATTTT. Its protein is CASSQGIGSGSSGNTIYF.